This T cell receptor beta chain was retrieved from a study of T cells after yellow fever vaccination (dated by TCRdb to about 2019). Broadly, across the study: The SMART-Seq v4 Ultra Low Input RNA kit was used to prepare libraries from fractions with low cell numbers. Bulk TCR alpha and beta repertoires were sequenced longitudinally to track T-cell clones before and after primary and booster YFV17D yellow fever vaccination. Two healthy male donors, one aged 18 to 30 and one aged 30 to 40 years, were included in the cohort. Bulk PBMC replicates and cell subsets were isolated from blood drawn at multiple timepoints before and after both primary and secondary immunization. Overall study outcomes, separate from this receptor: A small share of clonotypes was detected in both CD4 and CD8 compartments, with the overlap likely arising from convergent recombination. Compared with the primary T-cell response, the secondary T-cell response was faster but weaker, reaching its peak on day 5 rather than on day 15. The study included only a couple of donors, which limits how far the findings can be generalized. Computational filtering was required because FACS-sorted repertoires could contain abundant contaminating clonotypes from the bulk population. Most clones expanded after primary vaccination (almost 97% of CD4 and roughly 91% of CD8) were re-detected after the booster, suggesting that broad memory maintenance occurred.

Points on this clonotype: This receptor's antigen is unknown. The input lacks base qualities; no much larger clone sits a single base away.

The reads were generated on an Illumina NovaSeq 6000. Synthesis of TCR cDNA relied on 5'RACE template switching, a step that introduced a universal primer site along with unique molecular identifiers. cDNA synthesis was primed from both the TCR alpha and TCR beta constant segments. Library amplification involved two PCR steps, and the second step added sample barcodes and sequencing adapters. Sequencing of libraries was done on Illumina HiSeq 2500 (2x100 bp) or NovaSeq (2x150 bp). The original methods were these. MIGEC handled demultiplexing of reads and collapsing into UMI consensus sequences, while MiXCR performed V(D)J alignment. Clonotypes responding to the vaccine were identified with edgeR on replicate PBMC samples, with the criteria of FDR below 0.01 and a log2 fold change above 5 up to day 15. CD4 or CD8 identity was assigned to each bulk clonotype according to whether the clonotype was present at higher abundance in the sequenced CD4 repertoire or the sequenced CD8 repertoire. TCRdb ran its own pipeline on the public reads, namely fastp trimming at Q25 and MiXCR clone calling, and kept in-frame beta chains. Merged by CDR3 protein, the rows form single entries marked with the most common genes and DNA. The V and J calls follow TCRdb's processing rather than the paper's. This sample is represented by some 290,000 distinct CDR3 sequences; about 11% of them were singletons. 3% to 3.5% of the sample rests with the top ten.

In the paper's terms, the treatment or condition label means: live attenuated yellow fever vaccine strain. PBMCs were isolated from peripheral blood using a standard Ficoll-Paque protocol. Dynabeads CD4 and CD8 positive selection kits were used to isolate CD4 and CD8 T-cell fractions. TriZol was used to extract RNA from bulk PBMCs, from CD4 and CD8 fractions, and from dextramer-positive and dextramer-negative fractions. The sequence was obtained from a man aged 18 to 35 who received the YFV17D yellow fever vaccine. The input for sequencing was CD4+ T cells sorted from PBMCs, taken 45 days after the yellow fever booster vaccination.

The sequenced DNA is TGTGCCAGCTCACCACCGCGGAATTCTGGGACCCAGTACTTC. It specifies CASSPPRNSGTQYF. The sequence links TRBV18 to TRBJ2-5, with the D segment identity uncertain. V drops 0 bases and J drops 7 bases, leaving 12 bases in between. The CDR3 holds 14 amino acids from the cysteine to the phenylalanine. Only the CDR3 DNA is retained, 42 bases long and in frame from the first base. CDR1 and CDR2 (KGHSH, LQKENI) derive from the germline V gene. The full variable domain, completed from the reference TRBV18 and TRBJ2-5 proteins outside the CDR3, reads NAGVMQNPRHLVRRRGQEARLRCSPMKGHSHVYWYRQLPEEGLKFMVYLQKENIIDESGMPKERFSAEFPKEGPSILRIQQVVRGDSAAYFCASSPPRNSGTQYFGPGTRLLVL.